This paragraph covers one T cell receptor (beta chain) sequence. CDR3 length equals 15 residues. The V end lost 0 bases, the J end lost 5 bases, and 12 bases lay between the germline ends. From germline, CDR1 is SGDLS and CDR2 YYNGEE. The sample originates from a study of radiotherapy plus CTLA-4 blockade in lung cancer. Across the study: Objective responses were seen in over 15% of patients, disease control in 31%.

Only in-frame clones appear in the TCRdb table, and some are missing; sequencing was by immunoSEQ multiplex PCR. The table has about 88,000 clones, about 78% seen once. The source of this sequence is a human donor with non-small cell lung cancer that progressed on radiotherapy plus ipilimumab. Sequencing used peripheral blood, obtained from a patient treated with radiotherapy plus ipilimumab. The V and J genes are TRBV9 and TRBJ2-1; D is undetermined. CDR3 sequence reads: CASSVGSSDDNEQFF. Here the CDR3 DNA reads TGTGCCAGCAGCGTAGGATCCAGCGATGACAATGAGCAGTTCTTC.